One T cell receptor (beta chain) is described in this entry. Generated by immunoSEQ multiplex PCR, the TCRdb table keeps only in-frame clones and is missing some. The data hold 150,000 or so clones, with approximately 80% observed a single time. The CDR3 spans 20 residues. Germline trimming cut 8 bases from V and 0 bases from J; bases unmatched to any gene: 17. Germline CDR1 reads ENHRY; CDR2 reads SYGVKD. This entry is derived from a study of blood T cell repertoires in COVID-19. This TCR derives from a woman aged 60-75 years who had recovered from COVID-19. The source material was PBMCs or T cells enriched from blood (not recorded which). The chain recombines TRBV10-3 with TRBJ2-1; 12 nucleotides line up with TRBD2. This CDR3 reads CAISTVGLAGKLSSYNEQFF. The CDR3 DNA is TGTGCCATCTCAACTGTGGGACTAGCGGGCAAGTTAAGCTCCTACAATGAGCAGTTCTTC.